These 14 T cell receptor beta chains were sequenced from one sample in a study of response to subunit inactivated influenza vaccine. TCRdb recomputed calls from the RT-PCR reads with MiXCR, one row per CDR3 protein. The table records roughly 790,000 distinct CDR3 sequences, roughly 20% of them present only once. This sample comprised PBMCs from blood, obtained less than 6 days after vaccination. The receptors derive from a man aged 45-65 years who received an inactivated influenza vaccine.

This chain joins TRBV28 and TRBJ2-1; D remains unclear. Trimming took off 6 bases at V and 0 bases at J, with 9 bases between the two ends. This CDR3 region has 14 residues. Germline V gene sequence: CDR1 MDHEN, CDR2 SYDVKM. The CDR3 region is CASRADASYNEQFF. The CDR3 bases are TGTGCCAGCAGGGCGGACGCCTCCTACAATGAGCAGTTCTTC. Filled out from reference TRBV28 and TRBJ2-1, the complete variable domain reads DVKVTQSSRYLVKRTGEKVFLECVQDMDHENMFWYRQDPGLGLRLIYFSYDVKMKEKGDIPEGYSVSREKKERFSLILESASTNQTSMYLCASRADASYNEQFFGPGTRLTVL.

This clonotype was observed a handful of times. The chain links TRBV13 to TRBJ2-4, with TRBD1 as a possible D gene (5 bases). Germline V gives CDR1 PRHDT, CDR2 FYEKMQ (reference sequence). The ends were cut back, 3 bases at V and 0 bases at J, with 15 bases in the middle. CDR3 length equals 17 residues. The CDR3 DNA sequence: TGTGCCAGCAGCTTCAGGGATTTGGGCGTAGCCAAAAACATTCAGTACTTC. Its translation: CASSFRDLGVAKNIQYF.

This clonotype was seen many times. The chain couples TRBV12-3 or TRBV12-4 to TRBJ2-1; 7 nucleotides align to TRBD1. This CDR3 is 12 amino acids long. V lost 3 bases, J lost 13 bases, and 6 bases stayed unmatched. DNA of the CDR3: TGTGCCAGCAGTTTTCTCGACAGGGTCCAGTTCTTC. Amino acid sequence: CASSFLDRVQFF.

This clonotype was recorded a few times. V and J are TRBV11-2 and TRBJ2-7, with a tentative D call TRBD2 (6 bases). Looked up from germline, CDR1 is SGHAT and CDR2 is FQNNGV. Trimming stripped 5 bases from V and 3 bases from J, with 17 bases between. The CDR3 is 15 amino acids. The DNA of the CDR3 is TGTGCCAGCAGCCCCAGGATAGCGGATTACTACGAGCAGTACTTC. It translates to CASSPRIADYYEQYF.

This chain connects TRBV5-1 to TRBJ2-7, with D tentatively TRBD1 or TRBD2 (6 bases each). V was pared by 2 bases and J by 3 bases, with 15 bases between. Germline loops: CDR1 SGHRS, CDR2 YFSETQ. The CDR3 loop spans 15 amino acids. The DNA of the CDR3 is TGCGCCAGCAGCTTACGGGGGCTTGGGAACTACGAGCAGTACTTC. It yields the protein CASSLRGLGNYEQYF.

The table lists this clonotype with a count of one. The chain recombines TRBV27 with TRBJ2-3, with 7 bases fitting TRBD2. This CDR3 region has 16 residues. The ends lost 1 base at V and 2 bases at J; junction bases unmatched: 6. The germline V gene has CDR1 MNHEY and CDR2 SMNVEV (reference sequence). DNA of the CDR3: TGTGCCAGCAGTTTATGGGCGGGAGACCCCACAGATACGCAGTATTTT. Encoded protein: CASSLWAGDPTDTQYF.

This sequence joins TRBV6-1 and TRBJ1-4; D gene unclear. Deletions cut 6 bases from V and 0 bases from J, with 8 bases between. The germline V gene has CDR1 MNHNS and CDR2 SASEGT. The CDR3 covers 14 residues. The CDR3 DNA reads as TGTGCCAGCAGGCCTTATGCAACTAATGAAAAACTGTTTTTT. As protein: CASRPYATNEKLFF.

This clonotype was seen a few times. This chain links TRBV12-3 or TRBV12-4 with TRBJ1-3; D not resolved. Trimming cost V 7 bases and J 4 bases, with 20 bases left between them. CDR3 length: 16 residues. The CDR3 loop is CASNNRYGSVGNTIYF. CDR3 nucleotide sequence: TGTGCCAGCAATAACAGATACGGTTCTGTGGGAAACACCATATATTTT.

This clonotype appeared a few times. The chain joins TRBV5-1 to TRBJ2-7; 9 bases agree with TRBD1. This CDR3 is built from 15 residues. The trim removed 4 bases at V and 3 bases at J, leaving 8 bases unmatched. Germline V CDR1 and CDR2: SGHRS, YFSETQ. The CDR3 region has the DNA TGCGCCAGCAGCCTGGACGGGACAGGGCTCTACGAGCAGTACTTC. It is translated as CASSLDGTGLYEQYF.

V is TRBV10-2 and J is TRBJ1-6, with 11 bases lining up with TRBD1. V was pared by 3 bases and J by 8 bases, with 12 bases of the junction left unmatched. The germline V gene has CDR1 WSHSY and CDR2 SAAADI. This CDR3 has 18 amino acids. The CDR3 is CASSEGWTGGGGDSPLHF. CDR3 nucleotides: TGCGCCAGCAGTGAAGGATGGACAGGGGGCGGAGGAGATTCACCCCTCCACTTT.

The rearrangement joins TRBV12-3 or TRBV12-4 to TRBJ2-1; D might be TRBD2 (7 bases). With 4 bases removed from V and 4 bases from J, the gap between germline ends came to 20 bases. There are 17 residues in the CDR3. The CDR3: CASSYHLLGGAYNEQFF. The CDR3 DNA reads as TGTGCCAGCAGTTACCATCTCTTGGGGGGGGCATACAATGAGCAGTTCTTC.

The rearrangement uses TRBV6-5 and TRBJ2-7, with TRBD1 identical over 10 bases. The CDR3 consists of 16 residues. Germline trimming cut 4 bases from V and 5 bases from J; bases unmatched to any gene: 11. Germline V gene lookup returns CDR1 MNHEY and CDR2 SVGAGI. CDR3 in DNA: TGTGCCAGCAGTTTTGGTTACGGGACAGGGGACCACGAGCAGTACTTC. It is translated as CASSFGYGTGDHEQYF.

This clonotype was picked up many times. The chain uses TRBV27 and TRBJ2-3; possibly TRBD1 for D (6 bases). V was trimmed by 2 bases and J by 12 bases, leaving 24 bases between them. This CDR3 comprises 16 residues. From germline, CDR1 is MNHEY and CDR2 SMNVEV (reference sequence). CDR3 amino acids: CASSLNRAGTAWDQYF. CDR3 DNA sequence: TGTGCCAGCAGTTTAAACAGGGCAGGCACTGCCTGGGATCAGTATTTT.

The J gene is TRBJ1-4, the V gene TRBV7-8; D not resolved. CDR3 length equals 13 residues. The germline V gene has CDR1 SGHVS and CDR2 FQNEAQ. V was trimmed by 6 bases and J by 4 bases, leaving 9 bases between them. CDR3 bases: TGTGCCAGCAGTTACCGTCATAATGAAAAACTGTTTTTT. The encoded protein is CASSYRHNEKLFF.